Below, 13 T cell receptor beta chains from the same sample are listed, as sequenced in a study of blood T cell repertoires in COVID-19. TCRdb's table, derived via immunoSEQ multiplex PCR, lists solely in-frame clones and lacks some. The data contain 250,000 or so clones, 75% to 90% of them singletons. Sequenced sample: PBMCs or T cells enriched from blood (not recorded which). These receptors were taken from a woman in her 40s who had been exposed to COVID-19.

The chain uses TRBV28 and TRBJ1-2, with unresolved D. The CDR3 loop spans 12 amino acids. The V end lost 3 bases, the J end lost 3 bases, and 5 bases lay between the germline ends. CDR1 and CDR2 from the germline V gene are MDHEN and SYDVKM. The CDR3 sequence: CASSFVHYGYTF. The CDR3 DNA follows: TGTGCCAGCAGTTTCGTTCACTATGGCTACACCTTC.

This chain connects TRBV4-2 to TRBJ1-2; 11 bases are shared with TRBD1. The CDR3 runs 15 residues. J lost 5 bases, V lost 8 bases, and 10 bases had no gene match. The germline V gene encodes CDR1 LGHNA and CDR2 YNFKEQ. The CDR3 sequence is CASGPGQGALYGYTF. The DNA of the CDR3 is TGTGCCAGCGGCCCCGGACAGGGGGCCCTATATGGCTACACCTTC.

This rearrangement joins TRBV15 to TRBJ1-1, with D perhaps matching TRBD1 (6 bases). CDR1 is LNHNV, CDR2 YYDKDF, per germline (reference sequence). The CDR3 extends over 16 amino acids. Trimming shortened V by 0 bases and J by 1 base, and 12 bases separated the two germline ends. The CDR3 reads CATSRDRGRGNTEAFF. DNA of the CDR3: TGTGCCACCAGCAGAGATAGAGGCAGGGGGAACACTGAAGCTTTCTTT.

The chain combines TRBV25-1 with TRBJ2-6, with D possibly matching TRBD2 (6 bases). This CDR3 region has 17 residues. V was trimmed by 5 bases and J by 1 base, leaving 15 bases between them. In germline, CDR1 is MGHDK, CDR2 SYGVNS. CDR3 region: CASSRRGYGSGANVLTF. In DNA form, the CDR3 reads TGTGCCAGCAGTCGGCGGGGCTATGGGTCTGGGGCCAACGTCCTGACTTTC. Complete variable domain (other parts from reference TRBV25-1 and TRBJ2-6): EADIYQTPRYLVIGTGKKITLECSQTMGHDKMYWYQQDPGMELHLIHYSYGVNSTEKGDLSSESTVSRIRTEHFPLTLESARPSHTSQYLCASSRRGYGSGANVLTFGAGSRLTVL.

CDR3 in amino acids: CATNRREASSYNSPLHF. The CDR3 DNA reads TGCGCCACCAACCGGCGGGAGGCGAGCTCCTATAATTCACCCCTCCACTTT. J is TRBJ1-6 and V is TRBV10-1; no reliable D call. This CDR3 is built from 17 residues. In germline, CDR1 is WNHNN, CDR2 SYGVQD (reference sequence). V was shortened by 10 bases and J by 0 bases, with 19 bases between the two germline ends.

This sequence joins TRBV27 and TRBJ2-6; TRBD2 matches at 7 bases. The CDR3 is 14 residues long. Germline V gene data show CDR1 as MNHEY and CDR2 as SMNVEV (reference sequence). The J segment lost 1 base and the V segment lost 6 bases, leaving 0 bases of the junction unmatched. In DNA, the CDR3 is TGTGCCAGCAGCGGGGGGTCTGGGGCCAACGTCCTGACTTTC. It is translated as CASSGGSGANVLTF. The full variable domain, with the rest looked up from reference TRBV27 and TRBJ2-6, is EAQVTQNPRYLITVTGKKLTVTCSQNMNHEYMSWYRQDPGLGLRQIYYSMNVEVTDKGDVPEGYKVSRKEKRNFPLILESPSPNQTSLYFCASSGGSGANVLTFGAGSRLTVL.

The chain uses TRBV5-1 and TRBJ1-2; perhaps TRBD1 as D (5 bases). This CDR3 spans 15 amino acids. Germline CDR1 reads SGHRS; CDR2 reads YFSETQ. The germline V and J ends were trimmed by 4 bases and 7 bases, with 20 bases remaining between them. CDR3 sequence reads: CASSPADRPLGGYTF. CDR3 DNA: TGCGCCAGCAGCCCTGCCGACAGACCATTAGGTGGCTACACCTTC.

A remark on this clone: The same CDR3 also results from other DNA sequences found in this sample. The CDR3 DNA follows: TGCGCCAGCAGCCCGGGACAGGGGAATGAAAAACTGTTTTTT. Translation gives CASSPGQGNEKLFF. The gene calls are TRBV5-1 and TRBJ1-4, with 10 bases identical to TRBD1. With V trimmed by 4 bases and J by 5 bases, 2 bases remained unmatched. Germline assignment: CDR1 SGHRS and CDR2 YFSETQ. CDR3 length: 14 residues.

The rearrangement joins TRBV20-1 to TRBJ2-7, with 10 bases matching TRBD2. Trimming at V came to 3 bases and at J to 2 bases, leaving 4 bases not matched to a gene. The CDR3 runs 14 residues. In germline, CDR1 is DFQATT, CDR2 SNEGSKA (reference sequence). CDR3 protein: CSASSAGGPYEQYF. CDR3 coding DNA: TGCAGTGCTAGTTCAGCGGGGGGGCCCTACGAGCAGTACTTC.

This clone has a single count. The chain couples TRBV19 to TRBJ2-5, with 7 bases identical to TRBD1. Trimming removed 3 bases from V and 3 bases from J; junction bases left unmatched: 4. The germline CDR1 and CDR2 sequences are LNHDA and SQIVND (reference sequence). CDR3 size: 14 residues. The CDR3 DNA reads TGTGCCAGTAGTATCGACAGGGTCGAAGAGACCCAGTACTTC. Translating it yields CASSIDRVEETQYF. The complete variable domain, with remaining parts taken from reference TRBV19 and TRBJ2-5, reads DGGITQSPKYLFRKEGQNVTLSCEQNLNHDAMYWYRQDPGQGLRLIYYSQIVNDFQKGDIAEGYSVSREKKESFPLTVTSAQKNPTAFYLCASSIDRVEETQYFGPGTRLLVL.

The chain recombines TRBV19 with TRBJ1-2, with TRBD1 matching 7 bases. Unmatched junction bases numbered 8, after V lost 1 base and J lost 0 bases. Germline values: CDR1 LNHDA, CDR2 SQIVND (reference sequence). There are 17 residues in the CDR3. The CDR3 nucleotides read TGTGCCAGTAGTATAGTATCCACCGGGACAGCTAACTATGGCTACACCTTC. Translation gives CASSIVSTGTANYGYTF.

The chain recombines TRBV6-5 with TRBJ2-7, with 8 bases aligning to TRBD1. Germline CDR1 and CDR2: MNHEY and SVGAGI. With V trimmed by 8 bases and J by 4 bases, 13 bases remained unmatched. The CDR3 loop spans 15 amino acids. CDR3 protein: CASLLPDRARYEQYF. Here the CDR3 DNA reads TGTGCCAGCCTTCTTCCGGACAGGGCACGTTACGAGCAGTACTTC.

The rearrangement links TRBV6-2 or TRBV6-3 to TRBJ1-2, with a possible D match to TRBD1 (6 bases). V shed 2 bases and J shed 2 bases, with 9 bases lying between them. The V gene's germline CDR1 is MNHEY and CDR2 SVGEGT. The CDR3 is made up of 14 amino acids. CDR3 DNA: TGTGCCAGCAGTTACCCGGACAGAAACTATGGCTACACCTTC. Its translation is CASSYPDRNYGYTF.